This T cell receptor (beta chain) stems from a study of Graves' ophthalmopathy and Graves' hyperthyroidism. In this sample, this clonotype turned up a few times. What it binds is not known. The CDR3 consists of 15 residues. Germline CDR1 and CDR2: SGDLS and YYNGEE. The V end lost 1 base, the J end lost 5 bases, and 15 bases lay between the germline ends. From RNA, the CDR3 regions of TCR beta chains were amplified and sequenced. HTBI primers were used in a first-round RT-PCR, which preceded a second-round multiplex PCR. TCRdb analysed the multiplex PCR reads with MiXCR anew, one entry per CDR3 protein. The repertoire includes about 740,000 distinct CDR3 sequences, about 44% of them detected once, and roughly 45% sits in the top ten. Study-wide findings and caveats: Blood shared most expanded thyroid clonotypes above 0.001 frequency.

Each donor who had ophthalmopathy showed moderate-to-severe activity, a CAS of ≥3, a NOSPECS of ≥4, and a duration under 3 months. Uncontrolled infections, pregnancy, lactation or other autoimmune diseases led to patient exclusion. Orbital computed tomography and thyroid ultrasound, along with TRAb, serum thyroxine and clinical symptoms, underpinned diagnosis. V usage is TRBV9 and J usage is TRBJ2-5; D is perhaps TRBD1 or TRBD2 (6 bases each). What was sequenced was peripheral blood. The sequence was obtained from an adult man with Graves' ophthalmopathy. As DNA, the CDR3 is TGTGCCAGCAGCGTAACAGGGTTCGGGAGTGAGACCCAGTACTTC. Translating it yields CASSVTGFGSETQYF.